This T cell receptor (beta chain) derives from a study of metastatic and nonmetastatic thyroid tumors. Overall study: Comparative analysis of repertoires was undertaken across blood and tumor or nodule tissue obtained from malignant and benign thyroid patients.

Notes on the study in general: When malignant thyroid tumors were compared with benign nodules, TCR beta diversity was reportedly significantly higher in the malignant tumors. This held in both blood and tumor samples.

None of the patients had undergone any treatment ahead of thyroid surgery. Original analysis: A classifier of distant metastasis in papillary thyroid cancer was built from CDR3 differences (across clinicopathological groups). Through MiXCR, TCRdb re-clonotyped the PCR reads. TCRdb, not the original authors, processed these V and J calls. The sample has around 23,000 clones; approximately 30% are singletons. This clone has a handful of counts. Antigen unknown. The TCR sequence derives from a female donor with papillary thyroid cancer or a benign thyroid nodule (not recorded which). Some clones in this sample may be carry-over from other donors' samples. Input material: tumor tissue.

The DNA of the CDR3 is TGTGCCAGCAGAGCGTCCGCAACTAATGAAAAACTGTTTTTT. Its translation is CASRASATNEKLFF. The gene calls are TRBV6-1 and TRBJ1-4; no definite D call. V was trimmed by 6 bases and J by 0 bases, leaving 8 bases between them. The CDR3 contains 14 residues. Germline loops: CDR1 MNHNS, CDR2 SASEGT.